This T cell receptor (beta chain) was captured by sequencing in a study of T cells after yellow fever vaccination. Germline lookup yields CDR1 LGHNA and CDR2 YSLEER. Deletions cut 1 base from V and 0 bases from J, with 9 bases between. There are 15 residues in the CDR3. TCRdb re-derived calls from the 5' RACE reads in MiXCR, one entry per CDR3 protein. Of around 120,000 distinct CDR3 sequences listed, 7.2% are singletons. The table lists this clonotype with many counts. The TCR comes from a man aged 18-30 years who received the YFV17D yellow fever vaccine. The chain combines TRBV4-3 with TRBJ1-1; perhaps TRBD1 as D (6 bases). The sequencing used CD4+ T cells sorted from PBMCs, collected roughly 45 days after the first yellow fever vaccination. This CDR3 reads CASSQVGDMNTEAFF. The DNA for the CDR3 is TGCGCCAGCAGCCAAGTTGGGGACATGAACACTGAAGCTTTCTTT.